This T cell receptor beta chain was identified during a study of blood T cell repertoires in COVID-19. Study overall: Samples of COVID-19 (acute and convalescent) were obtained from the United States, Italy and Spain.

The study recruited people aged roughly 18 to 89 years across 20 to 30 US areas. Cohorts were assigned according to the clinical history that participants reported. As originally analysed: Reference gene primers were amplified, and this amplification served to estimate nucleated cell counts. TCRdb's copy holds only in-frame clones and misses some; the assay was immunoSEQ multiplex PCR. The D gene and trimming were derived from the DNA, and the V and J assignments and clone size from that table. The sample yields over 300,000 clones, approximately 88% seen once. The CDR3 covers 15 residues. Germline V gives CDR1 MNHEY, CDR2 SVGEGT. Deletions cut 2 bases from V and 7 bases from J, with 17 bases between.

Source material: PBMCs or T cells enriched from blood (not recorded which). This chain links TRBV6-2 or TRBV6-3 with TRBJ1-2, with D perhaps matching TRBD1 (6 bases). This TCR was recovered from a woman aged 25-40 years with acute COVID-19. The CDR3 reads CASSYRSTRGAGYTF. CDR3 DNA: TGTGCCAGCAGTTACCGGAGCACCAGGGGTGCTGGCTACACCTTC.